This is a list of T cell receptor beta chains from one sample in a study of blood T cell repertoires in COVID-19. Clones were read by immunoSEQ multiplex PCR, and TCRdb kept only the in-frame ones, dropping some. The table has some 170,000 clones, 82% seen once; the top ten hold about 8.4%. Sequenced sample: peripheral blood. The receptors here all came from a woman in her 70s with acute or convalescent COVID-19. Both conserved end residues are part of each CDR3. A D gene is named only where the DNA matches it firmly. Some rows have no size entry. The others give once, few or many, or a class for an expanded clone.

v_gene	abundance	j_gene	d_gene	CDR3aa	CDR3nt
TRBV9	-	TRBJ2-5	TRBD1	CASSERQGHQETQYF	TGTGCCAGCAGCGAGAGACAGGGACATCAAGAGACCCAGTACTTC
TRBV14	-	TRBJ2-5	-	CASSQAFWTQYF	TGTGCCAGCAGCCAAGCCTTCTGGACCCAGTACTTC
TRBV30	-	TRBJ1-1	-	CAWSRQLNTEAFF	TGTGCCTGGAGTCGACAATTGAACACTGAAGCTTTCTTT
TRBV7-2	few	TRBJ1-6	-	CASSWSPTGPNSPLHF	TGTGCCAGCAGCTGGTCCCCGACTGGCCCTAATTCACCCCTCCACTTT
TRBV6-5	-	TRBJ2-1	TRBD2	CASSYNIGGDNEQFF	TGTGCCAGCAGTTACAATATTGGGGGGGACAATGAGCAGTTCTTC
TRBV5-4	-	TRBJ1-2	TRBD1	CASSSPGTGGVYGYTF	TGTGCCAGCAGCTCACCCGGGACAGGGGGGGTCTATGGCTACACTTTC
TRBV5-1	-	TRBJ2-3	-	CASSLAVLGGTDTQYF	TGCGCCAGCAGCTTGGCTGTCCTCGGGGGCACAGATACGCAGTATTTT
TRBV30	-	TRBJ1-2	-	CAWRGPRQLYGYTF	TGTGCCTGGAGGGGGCCCCGACAGCTCTATGGCTACACCTTC
TRBV9	few	TRBJ1-3	-	CASSVDRDTIYF	TGTGCCAGCAGCGTAGACAGGGACACCATATATTTT
TRBV5-6	-	TRBJ1-6	-	CASSFSSYNSPLHF	TGTGCCAGCAGCTTTAGCTCCTATAATTCACCCCTCCACTTT
TRBV13	-	TRBJ2-7	-	CASSPDPSGQYF	TGTGCCAGCAGCCCGGACCCATCGGGACAGTACTTC
TRBV28	-	TRBJ1-2	-	CASSPAPGEVYGYTF	TGTGCCAGCAGTCCTGCCCCAGGGGAAGTCTATGGCTACACCTTC
TRBV11-2	-	TRBJ1-3	-	CASSRTDSGNTIYF	TGTGCCAGCAGCAGAACAGACTCTGGAAACACCATATATTTT
TRBV4-2	-	TRBJ2-7	TRBD1	CASSQDADRAYEQYF	TGTGCCAGCAGCCAGGACGCGGACAGGGCCTACGAGCAGTACTTC
TRBV30	-	TRBJ2-2	TRBD2	CAWSVGRGFPKVPGELFF	TGTGCCTGGAGTGTGGGGCGGGGGTTCCCGAAGGTCCCCGGGGAGCTGTTTTTT
TRBV7-9	once	TRBJ2-3	TRBD1	CASSRQTGGADTQYF	TGTGCCAGCAGCCGACAAACAGGGGGCGCAGATACGCAGTATTTT
TRBV7-3	-	TRBJ2-1	TRBD1	CASSRGQGLANEQFF	TGTGCCAGCAGCCGGGGACAGGGACTTGCAAATGAGCAGTTCTTC
TRBV5-8	-	TRBJ1-3	TRBD1	CASSHDRGYGNTIYF	TGTGCCAGCAGCCACGACAGGGGGTACGGAAACACCATATATTTT
TRBV10-3	many	TRBJ1-3	-	CAISESKQGSGNTIYF	TGTGCCATCAGTGAGTCGAAGCAGGGATCTGGAAACACCATATATTTT
TRBV3-1/TRBV3-2	-	TRBJ2-7	-	CASSQLDRQYF	TGTGCCAGCAGCCAACTGGACAGGCAGTACTTC
TRBV5-6	-	TRBJ1-2	TRBD1	CASSLDLGQGGYTF	TGTGCCAGCAGCTTGGATTTGGGACAGGGTGGCTACACCTTC
TRBV5-1	-	TRBJ2-3	TRBD2	CASRPPSLAGGTDTQYF	TGCGCCAGCAGACCTCCCTCTCTAGCGGGGGGCACAGATACGCAGTATTTT
TRBV5-6	once	TRBJ2-7	TRBD2	CASSLEGGRGEQYF	TGTGCCAGCAGCTTGGAGGGAGGGAGGGGCGAGCAGTACTTC
TRBV24-1	-	TRBJ1-2	-	CATSDDRAYGYTF	TGTGCCACCAGTGACGACAGAGCCTATGGCTACACCTTC
TRBV28	-	TRBJ2-1	TRBD1	CASSSPGQGLNEQFF	TGTGCCAGCAGTTCCCCGGGACAGGGCCTCAATGAGCAGTTCTTC
TRBV4-1	-	TRBJ2-6	TRBD1	CASSAGQGPISGANVLTF	TGCGCCAGCAGCGCCGGACAGGGGCCAATCTCTGGGGCCAACGTCCTGACTTTC
TRBV2	-	TRBJ2-1	TRBD2	CASGTRQYNEQFF	TGTGCCAGCGGGACTAGACAATACAATGAGCAGTTCTTC
TRBV7-8	-	TRBJ1-5	TRBD1	CASSLGQGRPQHF	TGTGCCAGCAGCTTAGGACAGGGACGGCCCCAGCATTTT
TRBV6-5	-	TRBJ1-2	-	CASSYLDSYTF	TGTGCCAGCAGTTACTTGGACAGTTACACCTTC
TRBV30	-	TRBJ2-2	-	CAWRGQGLSGELFF	TGTGCCTGGAGGGGGCAGGGGCTTTCCGGGGAGCTGTTTTTT
TRBV30	few	TRBJ1-3	-	CAWNPVGNTIYF	TGTGCCTGGAATCCCGTTGGAAACACCATATATTTT
TRBV19	-	TRBJ2-1	TRBD2	CASSPRTSPYGEQFF	TGTGCCAGTAGTCCTCGGACTAGCCCTTACGGTGAGCAGTTCTTC
TRBV19	-	TRBJ1-6	-	CASSIGQLESPLHF	TGTGCCAGTAGTATAGGACAGCTTGAATCACCCCTCCACTTT
TRBV4-3	-	TRBJ2-7	-	CASSADRNSYEQYF	TGCGCCAGCAGCGCTGACAGGAACTCCTACGAGCAGTACTTC
TRBV6-5	-	TRBJ2-1	TRBD1	CASRLTGGVFNEQFF	TGTGCCAGCAGGTTAACAGGGGGAGTATTCAATGAGCAGTTCTTC
TRBV5-6	once	TRBJ2-7	-	CASSLDQGAYEQYF	TGTGCCAGCAGCTTGGACCAGGGTGCCTACGAGCAGTACTTC
TRBV9	-	TRBJ1-1	-	CASMRGLNTEAFF	TGTGCCAGCATGCGGGGACTGAACACTGAAGCTTTCTTT
TRBV5-1	many	TRBJ1-3	TRBD1	CASGPGQTFGNTIYF	TGCGCCAGCGGTCCGGGACAGACGTTTGGAAACACCATATATTTT
TRBV3-1/TRBV3-2	-	TRBJ2-5	TRBD2	CASSQGGRTRIRETQYF	TGTGCCAGCAGCCAAGGAGGTCGGACTAGGATTAGAGAGACCCAGTACTTC
TRBV5-4	-	TRBJ1-2	TRBD1	CASSLPTGGWNYGYTF	TGTGCCAGCAGCTTACCAACAGGGGGCTGGAACTATGGCTACACCTTC
TRBV30	-	TRBJ1-1	-	CAWSVGTGPPGEAFF	TGTGCCTGGAGTGTAGGTACAGGACCTCCTGGTGAAGCTTTCTTT
TRBV7-2	many	TRBJ2-7	-	CASSLDSRSYEQYF	TGTGCCAGCAGCTTAGATTCCAGATCCTACGAGCAGTACTTC
TRBV6-6	-	TRBJ1-5	TRBD1	CASSQGQGVSNQPQHF	TGTGCCAGCAGCCAAGGACAGGGCGTGAGCAATCAGCCCCAGCATTTT
TRBV18	-	TRBJ1-6	TRBD1	CASSPQGARDSPLHF	TGTGCCAGCTCACCACAGGGGGCGCGAGATTCACCCCTCCACTTT
TRBV11-2	-	TRBJ2-2	TRBD2	CASSRLAGNTGELFF	TGTGCCAGCAGTAGACTAGCGGGGAACACCGGGGAGCTGTTTTTT
TRBV5-8	-	TRBJ2-2	-	CASTLLGADTGELFF	TGTGCCAGCACCCTACTCGGAGCAGACACCGGGGAGCTGTTTTTT
TRBV7-9	-	TRBJ2-2	-	CASESKRTVLNTGELFF	TGTGCCAGCGAGTCGAAAAGGACTGTTCTGAACACCGGGGAGCTGTTTTTT
TRBV18	-	TRBJ2-1	TRBD1	CASRKGTGSSYNEQFF	TGTGCCAGTCGGAAAGGGACAGGGAGCTCCTACAATGAGCAGTTCTTC
TRBV2	-	TRBJ1-2	-	CASSDAGLYGYTF	TGTGCCAGCAGTGACGCAGGCCTCTATGGCTACACCTTC
TRBV20-1	-	TRBJ1-3	TRBD1	CSASPMDRYSGNTIYF	TGCAGTGCTAGTCCAATGGACAGGTACTCTGGAAACACCATATATTTT
TRBV19	-	TRBJ1-2	TRBD1	CASSDRGTPYGYTF	TGTGCCAGTAGCGACAGGGGAACCCCCTATGGCTACACCTTC
TRBV27	-	TRBJ1-2	-	CASKPIRGGYGYTF	TGTGCCAGCAAGCCGATCCGGGGGGGCTATGGCTACACCTTC
TRBV6-5	-	TRBJ2-1	TRBD2	CASSYSSGRSDEQFF	TGTGCCAGCAGTTACTCTAGCGGGAGGTCGGATGAGCAGTTCTTC
TRBV5-6	-	TRBJ2-2	-	CASRTLNTGELFF	TGTGCCAGCAGAACATTAAACACCGGGGAGCTGTTTTTT
TRBV19	-	TRBJ2-6	TRBD1	CASLRDRGLSGANVLTF	TGTGCCTCCCTCCGGGACAGGGGACTCTCTGGGGCCAACGTCCTGACTTTC